Here is one T cell receptor (beta chain) with its context. Its antigen is still unknown. Nothing much larger sits one base from this clone, and base qualities are not available. Library prep was done by the immunoSEQ multiplex PCR assay. A mixture of 60 forward primers for TCR Vbeta segments and 13 reverse primers for TCR Jbeta segments was used in the multiplex PCR. The CDR3 region of rearranged TCR beta genes was amplified from genomic DNA by a multiplex PCR assay. On the Illumina HiSeq System, the amplified TCR beta libraries were sequenced as 87-base-pair reads. The paper's data handling went like this. A later analysis tallied 75 million to 95 million unique TCR beta chains across the 660 or so repertoires, and about 12 million of those chains were shared by two or more donors. Raw reads were error-corrected and collapsed into unique sequences by a nearest-neighbor algorithm in which closely related sequences were merged to remove PCR and sequencing errors. To assign V, D and J gene segments, CDR3 sequences were aligned to IMGT reference sequences. For a sequence to be retained, at least a six-nucleotide match to both a V gene segment and a J gene segment was required. A rearrangement was called productive if the CDR3 had no stop codons and remained in frame with V and J, and every other rearrangement was called non-productive. CDR3 was defined according to IMGT convention as the region running from the second conserved V-encoded cysteine to the conserved J-encoded phenylalanine. Sequences without an unambiguous match to a single V gene segment were excluded from the earlier analysis of a few hundred of the donors. In an earlier analysis of 450 to 700 of the donors, V segments were called functional above 56.7% productive rearrangements and were called segregating when the between-donor standard deviation exceeded 5%. A statistical classification framework was developed to diagnose cytomegalovirus status using the catalog of TCR beta chain sequences. A later analysis assigned V and J genes by comparing TCR nucleotide sequences with IMGT/GENE-DB human TR gene sequences. In a later analysis, CDR3 sequences and most-parsimonious VDJ recombination scenarios were assigned using the TCRdist pipeline. In a later analysis, each TCR beta chain was defined by its CDR3 amino acid sequence together with its V-gene family, and reads lacking a unique V-gene family were excluded. In a later analysis, 450 to 600 highly shared, low-generation-probability nucleotide sequences were removed to address suspected cross-contamination and a sequencing artifact. A later analysis calculated a clonal expansion index for each public chain from normalized within-repertoire ranks of inferred template counts. Generation probabilities in a later analysis came from a VDJ recombination model fitted to out-of-frame rearrangements, and those results were checked against IGoR. In a later analysis, hypergeometric tests were used to score TCR-TCR, TCR-HLA and TCR-CMV co-occurrence, with a repertoire-size bias correction applied to TCR pairs. False discovery rates were estimated in a later analysis by permuting HLA or CMV assignments 20 times. In a later analysis, co-occurring TCRs were grouped using DBSCAN, with TCRdist sequence similarity added in when clustering inside HLA-allele-positive subsets. Co-occurrence clustering excluded repertoires with fewer than 30,000 or more than 120,000 public chains, plus five with anomalous nucleotide sharing. TCRdb provides this immuneACCESS table in a form limited to in-frame rearrangements. Some clones are lacking; in checked studies, under half of them reflect an unresolved V gene, and why the rest are absent is not known. The D gene and trimming were derived from the DNA, and the V and J assignments and clone size from that table. The sample includes roughly 160,000 clones, with around 76% observed a single time. The ten largest clones add up to approximately 1.4% of the sample.

This specimen comes from a study of cytomegalovirus exposure and HLA in healthy donors (dated by TCRdb to 2017 to 2019). Background for the entire study: According to an earlier analysis of a few hundred of the donors, roughly 180 million T cells yielded 117 million unique TCR beta sequences and approximately 300 Gb of sequence data. Donor age, sex, ethnicity and CMV serostatus were compiled together with the repertoire data. Genome-wide SNP genotypes for about three fifths of the 666 donors were used in a later genetic analysis, which treated that subset as a discovery cohort. Of the roughly 410 genotyped donors, roughly 80% were placed in the genetic ancestry cluster associated with self-reported Caucasian donors. In addition to the first cohort of roughly 670 subjects, a separate validation cohort of approximately 110 different subjects was used. Using immunosequencing, the study profiled T cell repertoires from about 650 subjects and related those repertoires to cytomegalovirus serostatus. Both class I and class II loci were covered by HLA typing, at four-digit resolution. The study aimed to test whether signatures of past pathogen exposure could be identified by cataloging public T cell receptors. In the later analysis, no new phenotypic data were used to find candidate immune exposures; instead, reliance was placed on TCR beta sequences and their occurrence across donors. Across about 370 genotyped donors of the cohort, an average of about 240,000 unique TCR beta nucleotide sequences per donor were sequenced, and 15% to 20% of those sequences were non-productive. The study combined high-throughput TCR immunosequencing, statistical association of individual TCRs with disease status, and machine learning to predict cytomegalovirus infection status. In an earlier analysis of roughly 600 of the donors, high-throughput TCR beta sequencing was used to judge whether each TCR beta V gene segment behaved as functional or pseudogenic. An early release covering roughly 580 HLA-typed donors comprised approximately 300 gigabases of sequencing data and roughly 86 million unique TCR sequences. Typing coverage varied by locus: about 620-630 donors for A, B, C, DRB1 and DQB1; some 520 for DQA1; over 600 for DPA1; roughly 450 for DPB1. Because of strong linkage in the cohort, a handful of DR-DQ haplotypes were treated as single units for association and clustering. A later analysis re-examined previously published TCR beta repertoires from about 670 donors and added high-resolution HLA genotyping to investigate patterns of TCR occurrence. Every repertoire in the discovery cohort had been generated on one and the same sequencing platform. Study-wide conclusions, independent of this receptor: In an earlier analysis of more than 450 of the donors, most TCR beta V segments were observed in productive rearrangements about 90% or about 30% of the time, broadly matching IMGT annotations. A later genetic analysis associated a missense DCLRE1C variant with V-gene and J-gene trimming of TCR beta chains, and an independent cohort replicated the association. Because the 87-base-pair reads could not distinguish some IMGT-functional V segments, including TRBV6-2 and TRBV6-3, those segments were excluded. Correlated functional status among segregating V segments might be attributable to linkage disequilibrium, but an unknown experimental factor could not be ruled out. A few of the identified cytomegalovirus-associated TCR beta chains were confirmed in vitro to be specific for cytomegalovirus antigens. Most TCR sequences were seen in very few donors, while some public TCRs were found in many individuals. It was suggested by the authors that the approach could potentially be generalized to other disease states and immunological phenotypes. A later analysis associated 16,951 TCR beta sequences with specific HLA alleles at a false discovery rate of 0.05. The cohort was sequenced for TCR beta chains only, and without alpha or paired-chain data the features that could be detected were limited. According to a later analysis, parvovirus B19, influenza, CMV and Epstein-Barr virus appeared linked to several top co-occurrence clusters. Because HLA typing was unavailable for some donors at each locus, only the typed subset was used in association tests. In a later genetic analysis, fewer N-insertions in productive TCRs were reported among donors in an Asian-associated ancestry cluster than the roughly 640-donor mean. A further reported finding was that TCR beta sequences accurately predicted the HLA-A and HLA-B alleles for most subjects in the first cohort. The classifier was reported to diagnose cytomegalovirus status with high specificity and sensitivity in both the original and validation cohorts. In a later analysis, the rate of TCR association differed among HLA loci, with DRB1 alleles having the most associated TCRs and HLA-C alleles having the fewest. Roughly 17 rarely observed V segments, including chromosome 9 orphons, were excluded from the earlier analysis of several hundred of the donors because counts were too low. The presence/absence analyses assumed that sequencing depth was roughly uniform across donors, and that assumption may not be true. Compared with equally common non-associated chains, HLA-associated TCR beta chains in a later analysis were more clonally expanded and had lower generation probabilities. When HLA alleles, especially DR and DQ, strongly co-occurred, attributing TCR associations to individual alleles was difficult. Most CMV-associated TCR beta chains appeared to be HLA-restricted in a later analysis, and the HLA associations seemed to be driven largely by CMV exposure. A cluster of highly shared sequence variants was judged likely to be a technical artifact of the sequencing pipeline. CMV serostatus was the only immune exposure information available for the cohort. In the study, about 150 TCR beta chains were listed as associated with cytomegalovirus.

The cohort comprised several hundred healthy bone marrow donors. At the time of sampling, every cohort member was nominally healthy, though immune exposures that went unrecorded were likely present. The donor tested CMV seronegative and was one of the 352 seronegative cohort members. Every donor gave a peripheral blood sample, and the peripheral blood mononuclear cells from that sample were used for TCR beta sequencing. The Qiagen DNeasy Blood Extraction Kit was used to extract genomic DNA from the blood cell samples. For this chain, trimming is 4 bases at the V end and 4 bases at the J end, and the number of junction bases without a gene match is 9. According to the germline V gene, CDR1 reads SGHNT and CDR2 reads YENEEA. The CDR3 runs 18 residues from the cysteine to the phenylalanine. The only DNA kept is the CDR3, 54 bases in frame from the first base.

The rearranged segments are TRBV11-3 and TRBJ2-3; 15 middle bases align to TRBD2. Sequenced sample: PBMCs. The TCR sequence derives from a man between 60 and 70 years old in good health and CMV-seronegative. The CDR3 in this case is CASSSPGLAGGASDTQYF. The DNA sequence is given as TGTGCCAGCAGCTCACCGGGACTAGCGGGGGGAGCGTCAGATACGCAGTATTTT.